The 10 T cell receptor beta chains listed next were all sequenced from one sample in a study of blood T cell repertoires in COVID-19. The table came from immunoSEQ multiplex PCR; TCRdb's copy has only in-frame clones and leaves some out. The repertoire consists of about 480,000 clones, with approximately 88% occurring once and the leading ten covering around 1.9%. Material: PBMCs or T cells enriched from blood (not recorded which). Receptors originate from a middle-aged woman who had recovered from COVID-19.

This clone was counted once. The J gene is TRBJ2-7, the V gene TRBV7-2; 8 bases line up with TRBD1. J lost 6 bases, V lost 6 bases, and 13 bases had no gene match. The length of the CDR3 is 15 residues. Germline loops: CDR1 SGHTA, CDR2 FQGNSA. The CDR3 region has the DNA TGTGCCAGCAGGTTATACCGGGACAGGCCCAGCGAGCAGTACTTC. Translating gives CASRLYRDRPSEQYF.

CDR3 sequence reads: CASSTSRRTSRYNEQFF. In nucleotides, the CDR3 is TGTGCCAGCAGCACCTCAAGGAGAACTAGTCGATACAATGAGCAGTTCTTC. The rearrangement joins TRBV7-9 to TRBJ2-1; D may be TRBD2 (5 bases). Trimming shortened V by 5 bases and J by 4 bases, and 21 bases separated the two germline ends. Germline-derived CDR1 and CDR2 are SEHNR and FQNEAQ (reference sequence). The CDR3 is made up of 17 amino acids. The full variable domain, with the rest looked up from reference TRBV7-9 and TRBJ2-1, is DTGVSQNPRHKITKRGQNVTFRCDPISEHNRLYWYRQTLGQGPEFLTYFQNEAQLEKSRLLSDRFSAERPKGSFSTLEIQRTEQGDSAMYLCASSTSRRTSRYNEQFFGPGTRLTVL.

In DNA, the CDR3 is TGCGCCAGCAGCTCCAGGGGGGCAGAAGGGAATGAAAAACTGTTTTTT. This sequence encodes CASSSRGAEGNEKLFF. V usage is TRBV5-1 and J usage is TRBJ1-4; 7 bases line up with TRBD1. V lost 3 bases, J lost 5 bases, and 10 bases stayed unmatched. Germline CDR1 SGHRS, CDR2 YFSETQ. The length of the CDR3 is 16 residues. Looking up the rest from reference TRBV5-1 and TRBJ1-4 gives the full variable domain: KAGVTQTPRYLIKTRGQQVTLSCSPISGHRSVSWYQQTPGQGLQFLFEYFSETQRNKGNFPGRFSGRQFSNSRSEMNVSTLELGDSALYLCASSSRGAEGNEKLFFGSGTQLSVL.

The chain combines TRBV11-2 with TRBJ1-6; 8 positions match TRBD1. Germline V gene data show CDR1 as SGHAT and CDR2 as FQNNGV. The V segment lost 5 bases and the J segment 8 bases; nucleotides outside the gene matches: 5. This CDR3 has 14 amino acids. The CDR3 DNA reads TGTGCCAGCAGCCCCTCAGGGGGCTATTCACCCCTCCACTTT. Its protein is CASSPSGGYSPLHF. Combining the CDR3 with reference TRBV11-2 and TRBJ1-6 gives the whole variable domain EAGVAQSPRYKIIEKRQSVAFWCNPISGHATLYWYQQILGQGPKLLIQFQNNGVVDDSQLPKDRFSAERLKGVDSTLKIQPAKLEDSAVYLCASSPSGGYSPLHFGNGTRLTVT.

This chain connects TRBV7-9 to TRBJ1-1; D perhaps matches TRBD1 (5 bases). Per the germline V gene, CDR1 is SEHNR and CDR2 is FQNEAQ (reference sequence). The length of the CDR3 is 14 residues. Trimming took off 6 bases at V and 2 bases at J, with 13 bases between the two ends. In DNA, the CDR3 is TGTGCCAGCAGGACAGCTAAAGTCAACACTGAAGCTTTCTTT. This sequence encodes CASRTAKVNTEAFF.

The chain is built from TRBV2 and TRBJ2-7; D may be TRBD2 (6 bases). CDR3 length: 15 amino acids. Germline lookup yields CDR1 SNHLY and CDR2 FYNNEI. Trimming took off 3 bases at V and 1 base at J, with 13 bases between the two ends. This chain's CDR3 is CASSERRGLSYEQYF. For the CDR3, the DNA is TGTGCCAGCAGTGAGCGGCGGGGCTTATCCTACGAGCAGTACTTC.

The rearrangement links TRBV5-1 to TRBJ2-7, with D maybe TRBD1 (6 bases). CDR3 length: 12 amino acids. Trimming stripped 7 bases from V and 0 bases from J, with 8 bases between. Germline CDR1 and CDR2: SGHRS and YFSETQ. The CDR3 sequence is CASPDSSYEQYF. The CDR3 DNA reads as TGCGCCAGCCCGGACAGCTCCTACGAGCAGTACTTC.

This clone was seen a single time. The chain carries TRBV11-2 and TRBJ2-5; D possibly corresponds to TRBD2 (7 bases). V lost 2 bases to trimming and J lost 13 bases, with 17 bases between them. The CDR3 has 13 residues. Germline CDR1 and CDR2: SGHAT and FQNNGV. CDR3 region: CASSLSPGRGAYF. CDR3 in DNA: TGTGCCAGCAGCTTATCCCCAGGCCGGGGGGCGTACTTC.

This chain connects TRBV7-8 to TRBJ2-1; D is uncertain. The CDR3 contains 12 residues. Germline V gives CDR1 SGHVS, CDR2 FQNEAQ. Trimming stripped 5 bases from V and 6 bases from J, with 8 bases between. The CDR3: CASSPGVNEQFF. The CDR3 nucleotides are TGTGCCAGCAGCCCCGGTGTCAATGAGCAGTTCTTC.

The chain links TRBV30 to TRBJ2-7; 7 bases match TRBD2. The CDR3 is made up of 14 amino acids. V trimming: 3 bases; J trimming: 0 bases; junction bases outside the gene matches: 5. CDR1 and CDR2 from the germline V gene are GTSNPN and SVGIG (reference sequence). The CDR3 DNA sequence: TGTGCCTGGAGAGCGGGGACCTACTCCTACGAGCAGTACTTC. It codes for CAWRAGTYSYEQYF.